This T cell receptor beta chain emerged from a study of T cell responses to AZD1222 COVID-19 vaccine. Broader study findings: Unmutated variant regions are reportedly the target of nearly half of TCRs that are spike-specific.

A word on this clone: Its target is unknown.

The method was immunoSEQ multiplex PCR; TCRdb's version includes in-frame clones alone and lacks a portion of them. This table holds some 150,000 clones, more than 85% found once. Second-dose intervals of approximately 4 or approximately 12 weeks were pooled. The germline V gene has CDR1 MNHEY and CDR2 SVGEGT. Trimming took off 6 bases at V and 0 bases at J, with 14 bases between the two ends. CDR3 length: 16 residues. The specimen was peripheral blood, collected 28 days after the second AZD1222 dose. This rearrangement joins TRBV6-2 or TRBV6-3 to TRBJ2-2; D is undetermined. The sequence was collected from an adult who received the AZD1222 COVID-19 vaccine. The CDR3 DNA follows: TGTGCCAGCAGCCTACAGCCCTGGCCGAACACCGGGGAGCTGTTTTTT. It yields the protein CASSLQPWPNTGELFF.